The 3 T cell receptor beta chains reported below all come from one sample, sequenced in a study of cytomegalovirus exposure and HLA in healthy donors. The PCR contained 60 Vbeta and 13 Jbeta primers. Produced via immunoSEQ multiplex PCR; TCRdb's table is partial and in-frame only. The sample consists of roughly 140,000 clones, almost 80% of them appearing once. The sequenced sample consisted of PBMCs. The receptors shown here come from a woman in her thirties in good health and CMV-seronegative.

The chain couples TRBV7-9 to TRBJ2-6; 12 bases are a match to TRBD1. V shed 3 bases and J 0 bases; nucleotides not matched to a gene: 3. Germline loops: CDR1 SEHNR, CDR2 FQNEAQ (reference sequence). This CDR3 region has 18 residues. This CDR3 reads CASSFWGQGASGANVLTF. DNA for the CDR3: TGTGCCAGCAGCTTTTGGGGACAGGGGGCCTCTGGGGCCAACGTCCTGACTTTC.

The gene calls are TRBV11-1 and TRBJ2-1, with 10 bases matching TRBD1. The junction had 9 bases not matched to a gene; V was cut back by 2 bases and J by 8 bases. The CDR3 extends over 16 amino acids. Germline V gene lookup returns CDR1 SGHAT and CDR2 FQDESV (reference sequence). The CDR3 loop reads CASSLFETGGQDEQFF. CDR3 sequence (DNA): TGTGCCAGCAGCTTATTCGAGACAGGGGGCCAGGATGAGCAGTTCTTC.

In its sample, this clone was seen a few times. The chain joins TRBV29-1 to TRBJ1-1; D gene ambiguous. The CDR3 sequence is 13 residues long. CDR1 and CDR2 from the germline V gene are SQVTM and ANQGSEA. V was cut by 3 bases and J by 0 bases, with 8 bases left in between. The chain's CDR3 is CSVETNMNTEAFF. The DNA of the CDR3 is TGCAGCGTTGAGACAAATATGAACACTGAAGCTTTCTTT.